Listed here are 32 T cell receptor beta chains from one sample, sequenced in a study of blood T cell repertoires in COVID-19. Repertoires were generated with immunoSEQ multiplex PCR, while TCRdb's copy carries only in-frame clones and drops some. This sample carries around 100,000 clones, more than 75% of them seen once, and the ten largest clones take 7% to 9%. Sequences were obtained from peripheral blood. These TCRs come from a man in his sixties or seventies with acute or convalescent COVID-19.

The genes are TRBV30 and TRBJ2-1; TRBD2 agrees at 12 bases. V shed 1 base, J shed 8 bases, and the junction held 9 bases outside the gene matches. CDR3 length: 16 residues. CDR1 is GTSNPN and CDR2 is SVGIG in the germline V gene (reference sequence). CDR3 sequence: CAWSGLAGVGRYEQFF. Written as DNA, the CDR3 is TGTGCCTGGAGTGGACTAGCGGGAGTGGGGCGCTATGAGCAGTTCTTC.

The V and J genes are TRBV18 and TRBJ2-3; TRBD1 is a possible D gene (6 bases). The germline V gene encodes CDR1 KGHSH and CDR2 LQKENI. The CDR3 is 19 residues long. The V and J ends lost 6 bases and 0 bases respectively, with 25 bases between them. The DNA for the CDR3 is TGTGCCAGCTCGCCCTACGCCCGAACAGGGTTCAGGAGCACAGATACGCAGTATTTT. This encodes CASSPYARTGFRSTDTQYF. The variable domain in full, with the rest retrieved from reference TRBV18 and TRBJ2-3, is NAGVMQNPRHLVRRRGQEARLRCSPMKGHSHVYWYRQLPEEGLKFMVYLQKENIIDESGMPKERFSAEFPKEGPSILRIQQVVRGDSAAYFCASSPYARTGFRSTDTQYFGPGTRLTVL.

CDR3 bases: TGTGCCAGCAGCTTGGGCAGGGAGGGCACTGAAGCTTTCTTT. This codes for CASSLGREGTEAFF. This chain connects TRBV7-3 to TRBJ1-1, with a weak D call TRBD1 (5 bases). V shed 3 bases and J shed 4 bases, with 12 bases lying between them. The CDR3 loop spans 14 amino acids. The germline V gene encodes CDR1 SGHTA and CDR2 FQGTGA.

The V gene is TRBV12-3 or TRBV12-4, the J gene TRBJ1-2; D unresolved. V was shortened by 2 bases and J by 5 bases, with 9 bases between the two germline ends. The CDR3 is made up of 13 amino acids. The CDR3 loop is CASSLRTSYGYTF. Here the CDR3 DNA reads TGTGCCAGCAGTTTAAGGACTTCTTATGGCTACACCTTC.

This chain joins TRBV6-1 and TRBJ2-7; D is unclear. The ends were cut back, 2 bases at V and 0 bases at J, with 11 bases in the middle. From germline, CDR1 is MNHNS and CDR2 SASEGT. This CDR3 comprises 15 residues. The DNA for the CDR3 is TGTGCCAGCAGTGAATCTAGTCTATCCTCCTACGAGCAGTACTTC. Protein sequence: CASSESSLSSYEQYF.

The genes are TRBV29-1 and TRBJ2-3, with D maybe TRBD2 (6 bases). Trimming cost V 1 base and J 6 bases, with 8 bases left between them. Germline CDR1 is SQVTM and CDR2 is ANQGSEA. CDR3 length: 12 amino acids. In DNA, the CDR3 is TGCAGCGTTGAAGTGGGGAGGGATACGCAGTATTTT. The encoded protein is CSVEVGRDTQYF.

J is TRBJ2-2 and V is TRBV28, with TRBD1 identical over 8 bases. CDR1 is MDHEN, CDR2 SYDVKM, per germline. The CDR3 runs to 16 residues. The V gene end was trimmed by 0 bases and the J gene end by 4 bases; junction bases not matched to a gene: 4. The CDR3 spells CASSLCDRGGTGELFF. The CDR3 DNA reads TGTGCCAGCAGTTTATGCGACAGGGGAGGCACCGGGGAGCTGTTTTTT.

Points on this clone: At one end the junction does not follow the germline gene, possibly because of a read error. This chain joins TRBV7-2 and TRBJ1-1; D uncertain. The germline CDR1 and CDR2 sequences are SGHTA and FQGNSA. The CDR3 runs to 10 residues. DNA for the CDR3: TGTGCCAGCAGCTTATACCGGGTCCACTTT. Its protein product is CASSLYRVHF.

V usage is TRBV28 and J usage is TRBJ2-7; tentatively, D is TRBD2 (6 bases). CDR1 is MDHEN, CDR2 SYDVKM, per germline. This CDR3 has 16 amino acids. V was shortened by 5 bases and J by 5 bases, with 22 bases between the two germline ends. CDR3 residues: CASSPIWGGEIHEQYF. The CDR3 bases are TGTGCCAGCAGTCCAATCTGGGGCGGGGAAATTCACGAGCAGTACTTC.

This chain joins TRBV19 and TRBJ1-1; D gene unclear. V lost 2 bases to trimming and J lost 6 bases, with 13 bases between them. CDR3 length: 14 residues. The V gene's germline CDR1 is LNHDA and CDR2 SQIVND (reference sequence). The CDR3 sequence is CASSIQEVWAEAFF. CDR3 coding DNA: TGTGCCAGTAGTATACAAGAGGTATGGGCTGAAGCTTTCTTT.

V and J are TRBV5-1 and TRBJ1-1; no clear D. The ends were cut back, 3 bases at V and 2 bases at J, with 8 bases in the middle. This CDR3 region has 13 residues. CDR1 and CDR2 (germline): SGHRS, YFSETQ. The CDR3 spells CASSSDKNTEAFF. CDR3 in DNA: TGCGCCAGCAGCTCCGACAAAAACACTGAAGCTTTCTTT.

This clone was picked up a small number of times. The genes are TRBV2 and TRBJ2-7; 8 bases are shared with TRBD1. This CDR3 comprises 14 residues. CDR1 is SNHLY, CDR2 FYNNEI, per germline. Trimming took 6 bases from V and 3 from J; bases not matched to a gene: 7. The CDR3 region is CASRIQGVHYEQYF. CDR3 nucleotide sequence: TGTGCCAGCAGAATACAGGGGGTCCACTACGAGCAGTACTTC.

The rearrangement uses TRBV6-4 and TRBJ1-1; 7 nucleotides line up with TRBD1. V shed 5 bases, J shed 0 bases, and the junction held 3 bases outside the gene matches. The CDR3 has 14 amino acids. Per the germline V gene, CDR1 is MRHNA and CDR2 is SNTAGT. The CDR3 DNA reads TGTGCCAGCAGTCAACAGGGGATGAACACTGAAGCTTTCTTT. Translation gives CASSQQGMNTEAFF.

V usage is TRBV27 and J usage is TRBJ1-1; unclear D gene. Between the trimmed V and J ends, which lost 5 bases and 3 bases, there was a span of 4 bases. Germline lookup yields CDR1 MNHEY and CDR2 SMNVEV (reference sequence). The CDR3 has 11 residues. In nucleotides, the CDR3 is TGTGCCAGCAGTCCCGACACTGAAGCTTTCTTT. Protein product: CASSPDTEAFF.

The gene calls are TRBV5-1 and TRBJ2-5; possibly TRBD1 for D (6 bases). Germline CDR1 and CDR2: SGHRS and YFSETQ. This CDR3 region has 17 residues. V dropped 4 bases and J dropped 1 base, with 20 bases sitting between them. CDR3 DNA sequence: TGCGCCAGCAGCGGTGGAGGAGTCGGGACAACCCAAGAGACCCAGTACTTC. It encodes CASSGGGVGTTQETQYF. Full variable domain (outside the CDR3, taken from reference TRBV5-1 and TRBJ2-5): KAGVTQTPRYLIKTRGQQVTLSCSPISGHRSVSWYQQTPGQGLQFLFEYFSETQRNKGNFPGRFSGRQFSNSRSEMNVSTLELGDSALYLCASSGGGVGTTQETQYFGPGTRLLVL.

The rearrangement links TRBV28 to TRBJ1-4, with 7 bases fitting TRBD1. V was pared by 5 bases and J by 5 bases, with 8 bases of the junction left unmatched. CDR3 length: 15 residues. Germline V gene lookup returns CDR1 MDHEN and CDR2 SYDVKM. Here the CDR3 DNA reads TGTGCCAGCAGTCTTATAGACAGGGTAAATGAAAAACTGTTTTTT. Translating gives CASSLIDRVNEKLFF.

V gene TRBV9 combines with J gene TRBJ1-2, with 7 bases that match TRBD1. This CDR3 comprises 15 residues. V gave up 6 bases and J gave up 5 bases; unmatched junction bases: 13. Per germline, CDR1 SGDLS and CDR2 YYNGEE. CDR3 residues: CASKPGQNFQYGYTF. The CDR3 coding sequence is TGTGCCAGCAAACCGGGACAGAATTTTCAGTATGGCTACACCTTC. The complete variable domain, with remaining parts taken from reference TRBV9 and TRBJ1-2, reads DSGVTQTPKHLITATGQRVTLRCSPRSGDLSVYWYQQSLDQGLQFLIQYYNGEERAKGNILERFSAQQFPDLHSELNLSSLELGDSALYFCASKPGQNFQYGYTFGSGTRLTVV.

The chain is built from TRBV7-3 and TRBJ1-2, with D possibly TRBD1 on 5 matching bases. V was clipped by 2 bases and J by 6 bases, with 10 bases between them. From germline, CDR1 is SGHTA and CDR2 FQGTGA. The CDR3 is 13 residues long. The CDR3 protein is CASSLARDDGYTF. Written as DNA, the CDR3 is TGTGCCAGCAGCTTAGCCAGGGATGATGGCTACACCTTC.

The rearrangement uses TRBV29-1 and TRBJ2-7; 10 nucleotides agree with TRBD1. Trimming took 6 bases from V and 0 from J; bases not matched to a gene: 2. CDR1 is SQVTM and CDR2 is ANQGSEA in the germline V gene. The CDR3 runs to 13 residues. CDR3 sequence reads: CSVGQGSSYEQYF. DNA for the CDR3: TGCAGCGTGGGACAGGGGAGCTCCTACGAGCAGTACTTC.

The chain is built from TRBV2 and TRBJ2-3; a weak D match, TRBD1 (5 bases). V was pared by 7 bases and J by 1 base, with 9 bases between. CDR3 length equals 13 residues. In germline, CDR1 is SNHLY, CDR2 FYNNEI. This chain's CDR3 is CASTQVGTDTQYF. The CDR3 DNA sequence: TGTGCCAGCACACAGGTCGGCACAGATACGCAGTATTTT.

This chain uses TRBV2 with TRBJ1-1; the D gene is possibly TRBD1 (5 bases). V lost 4 bases and J lost 5, with 14 bases in between. This CDR3 comprises 14 residues. Germline CDR1 and CDR2: SNHLY and FYNNEI. The CDR3 reads CASSVRAGRTEAFF. The CDR3 region has the DNA TGTGCCAGCAGTGTACGGGCAGGGCGGACTGAAGCTTTCTTT.

V usage is TRBV5-1 and J usage is TRBJ2-1, with 13 bases aligning to TRBD2. Germline CDR1 is SGHRS and CDR2 is YFSETQ. V dropped 5 bases and J dropped 8; count of bases not matched to a gene: 10. This CDR3 has 16 residues. CDR3 region: CASSSRTSGSGHEQFF. The CDR3 DNA follows: TGCGCCAGCAGTTCGAGGACTAGCGGGAGCGGCCATGAGCAGTTCTTC.

The rearrangement uses TRBV6-5 and TRBJ2-1; D unclear. CDR3 length equals 14 residues. In germline, CDR1 is MNHEY, CDR2 SVGAGI. V was clipped by 2 bases and J by 3 bases, with 8 bases between them. The CDR3 reads CASSYGRVYNEQFF. The CDR3 nucleotides read TGTGCCAGCAGTTACGGTCGGGTCTACAATGAGCAGTTCTTC.

This clone was seen a few times. The chain uses TRBV5-4 and TRBJ2-2, with a weak D call TRBD2 (6 bases). Germline values: CDR1 SGHNT, CDR2 YYREEE (reference sequence). Trimming took 5 bases from V and 0 from J, leaving 11 bases between them. The CDR3 is 15 residues long. DNA for the CDR3: TGTGCCAGCAGGCACGGGGGATCGAACACCGGGGAGCTGTTTTTT. Translated: CASRHGGSNTGELFF.

This clone occurred once. The J gene is TRBJ2-3, the V gene TRBV18, with 13 bases lining up with TRBD2. Germline trimming cut 7 bases from V and 3 bases from J; bases unmatched to any gene: 4. This CDR3 is built from 15 residues. CDR1 and CDR2 (germline): KGHSH, LQKENI. CDR3 sequence reads: CASCRLAGGTDTQYF. The CDR3 nucleotides are TGTGCCAGCTGTAGACTAGCGGGGGGAACAGATACGCAGTATTTT. Together with reference TRBV18 and TRBJ2-3, the CDR3 gives the full variable domain: NAGVMQNPRHLVRRRGQEARLRCSPMKGHSHVYWYRQLPEEGLKFMVYLQKENIIDESGMPKERFSAEFPKEGPSILRIQQVVRGDSAAYFCASCRLAGGTDTQYFGPGTRLTVL.

The rearrangement links TRBV6-1 to TRBJ1-5, with no clear D. V lost 3 bases and J 7 bases, leaving 10 bases between the germline ends. The CDR3 extends over 13 amino acids. Germline V gives CDR1 MNHNS, CDR2 SASEGT. CDR3 region: CASSERGNQPQHF. The CDR3 DNA reads as TGTGCCAGCAGTGAGAGAGGGAACCAGCCCCAGCATTTT.

As DNA, the CDR3 is TGTGCCAGCAGCTTTATGCTAGAGCCTGCTCGGACCCAGTACTTC. Protein product: CASSFMLEPARTQYF. J is TRBJ2-5 and V is TRBV7-8; D call uncertain. The CDR3 is 15 residues long. Germline-derived CDR1 and CDR2 are SGHVS and FQNEAQ. Between the trimmed V and J ends, which lost 3 bases and 7 bases, there was a span of 18 bases.

The chain carries TRBV25-1 and TRBJ2-3; TRBD2 might be the D (5 bases). The CDR3 contains 11 residues. The V end was cut by 8 bases, the J end by 6 bases, with 9 bases between. CDR1 and CDR2 from the germline V gene are MGHDK and SYGVNS. The CDR3 sequence: CASHIADTQYF. CDR3 coding DNA: TGTGCCAGCCATATAGCGGATACGCAGTATTTT. Using reference TRBV25-1 and TRBJ2-3 for the parts outside the CDR3, the full variable domain is EADIYQTPRYLVIGTGKKITLECSQTMGHDKMYWYQQDPGMELHLIHYSYGVNSTEKGDLSSESTVSRIRTEHFPLTLESARPSHTSQYLCASHIADTQYFGPGTRLTVL.

The V call is TRBV12-3 or TRBV12-4, the J call TRBJ2-5; no definite D call. V was cut by 1 base and J by 4 bases, with 4 bases left in between. The CDR3 has 12 residues. CDR3 bases: TGTGCCAGCAGTTTAGTGAGAGAGACCCAGTACTTC. Encoded protein: CASSLVRETQYF.

The chain employs TRBV5-1 and TRBJ1-1, with TRBD1 matching 8 bases. With 0 bases clipped from V and 0 bases from J, the junction kept 4 bases outside the gene matches. The germline CDR1 and CDR2 sequences are SGHRS and YFSETQ. CDR3 length equals 16 residues. Here the CDR3 reads CASSLGWTGMNTEAFF. CDR3 coding DNA: TGCGCCAGCAGCTTGGGGTGGACAGGGATGAACACTGAAGCTTTCTTT. The whole variable domain, remainder taken from reference TRBV5-1 and TRBJ1-1, is KAGVTQTPRYLIKTRGQQVTLSCSPISGHRSVSWYQQTPGQGLQFLFEYFSETQRNKGNFPGRFSGRQFSNSRSEMNVSTLELGDSALYLCASSLGWTGMNTEAFFGQGTRLTVV.

The genes are TRBV28 and TRBJ1-1; D not certain. CDR1 and CDR2 (germline): MDHEN, SYDVKM. The CDR3 has 14 residues. The V end was cut by 5 bases, the J end by 4 bases, with 14 bases between. CDR3 coding DNA: TGTGCCAGCAGTGCTCCGACTCGGGGCACTGAAGCTTTCTTT. Its translation is CASSAPTRGTEAFF.

The V gene is TRBV24-1, the J gene TRBJ2-7; TRBD1 is a possible D gene (5 bases). This CDR3 has 12 residues. Trimming cost V 6 bases and J 7 bases, with 12 bases left between them. Germline CDR1 reads KGHDR; CDR2 reads SFDVKD. CDR3 DNA: TGTGCCACCAGTAAAAGGGGCGAAGAGCAGTACTTC. Its translation: CATSKRGEEQYF.